Given below is one T cell receptor (beta chain) in context. Its cognate antigen is unknown. The V gene lost 5 bases and the J gene lost 5 bases, with 22 bases spanning the gap. CDR1 is SGHTA, CDR2 FQGNSA, per germline. The CDR3 consists of 16 residues. Some clones are missing from TCRdb's copy, which holds only in-frame ones; the method was immunoSEQ multiplex PCR. The sample lists some 35,000 clones; 65% to 75% were seen once. This sample stems from a study of early stage breast cancer tumors. Study-wide results and caveats: Enriched TCRB sequences shared across patients were mostly commonly generated sequences.

The TCR comes from a person between 60 and 70 years old with breast cancer. The chain couples TRBV7-2 to TRBJ2-7, with a weak D call TRBD1 (6 bases). Sequencing was done on a sample of blood. The DNA of the CDR3 is TGTGCCAGCAGCAACAGCTATCGCCCCAACAGGGACGAGCAGTACTTC. Its translation is CASSNSYRPNRDEQYF. The full variable domain, in which reference TRBV7-2 and TRBJ2-7 provide the parts outside the CDR3, is GAGVSQSPSNKVTEKGKDVELRCDPISGHTALYWYRQSLGQGLEFLIYFQGNSAPDKSGLPSDRFSAERTGGSVSTLTIQRTQQEDSAVYLCASSNSYRPNRDEQYFGPGTRLTVT.